A selection of T cell receptor beta chains follows, all from one sample in a study of T cell responses to AZD1222 COVID-19 vaccine. Clones were sequenced by immunoSEQ multiplex PCR, and TCRdb holds only the in-frame ones, with some missing. The data hold 95,000 to 150,000 clones, with about 89% observed a single time. The source material was peripheral blood, sampled on day 0 of AZD1222 vaccination. All receptors derive from an adult in good health. Both conserved end residues are part of each CDR3. The D gene is left open where the match is weak. Some rows mark clone size as missing; the rest say once, few, many or name a class of expanded clone.

TRBV5-5,.,TRBJ2-5,few,TGTGCCAGCAGCTTGGTTGGGGAGACCCAGTACTTC,CASSLVGETQYF
TRBV5-6,.,TRBJ2-7,.,TGTGCCAGCAGCCCACTGTTAGGGGAGCAGTACTTC,CASSPLLGEQYF
TRBV27,.,TRBJ1-1,.,TGTGCCAGCAGTTTCGGAGTTGGGAACACTGAAGCTTTCTTT,CASSFGVGNTEAFF
TRBV18,.,TRBJ1-1,.,TGTGCCAGCTCACCAAACCGGACCTACACTGAAGCTTTCTTT,CASSPNRTYTEAFF
TRBV14,.,TRBJ1-1,once,TGTGCCAGCAGCCAAGATCTAGGGGCTGAAGCTTTCTTT,CASSQDLGAEAFF
TRBV11-2,.,TRBJ2-1,.,TGTGCCAGCAGCTTAGGAGTGGCTAATACAGATGAGCAGTTCTTC,CASSLGVANTDEQFF
TRBV9,TRBD2,TRBJ2-7,.,TGTGCCAGCAGCGTGGGGGGAGGGGTCCACGAGCAGTACTTC,CASSVGGGVHEQYF
TRBV10-1,.,TRBJ2-3,.,TGCGCCAGCAGGGGGACCGGGACCAGCCAGTATTTT,CASRGTGTSQYF
TRBV2,TRBD1,TRBJ1-5,.,TGTGCCAGCAGTGAAACCCCCAGACAGGGGAATCAGCCCCAGCATTTT,CASSETPRQGNQPQHF
TRBV15,.,TRBJ2-1,.,TGTGCCACCAGCCAAGATTTGGGGGGTGACAATGAGCAGTTCTTC,CATSQDLGGDNEQFF
TRBV19,TRBD1,TRBJ2-7,.,TGTGCCAGTAGTACCCGGGACAGACCAAACTACGAGCAGTACTTC,CASSTRDRPNYEQYF
TRBV6-2/TRBV6-3,.,TRBJ2-7,.,TGTGCCAGCAGTGGCCTGGGCGGAGGCTACGAGCAGTACTTC,CASSGLGGGYEQYF
TRBV3-1/TRBV3-2,TRBD1,TRBJ1-2,.,TGTGCCAGCAGCCTTCGACAGGGATTCGGTGGCTACACCTTC,CASSLRQGFGGYTF
TRBV7-6,.,TRBJ1-2,.,TGTGCCAGCAGCCCCCATTACGGGGAAGGAGGCTACACCTTC,CASSPHYGEGGYTF
TRBV19,TRBD1,TRBJ1-6,.,TGTGCCAGTAGTATAGCCACTGGGGCAGGGGGTGGTTCACCCCTCCACTTT,CASSIATGAGGGSPLHF
TRBV29-1,TRBD1,TRBJ1-1,.,TGCAGCGGGACAGGGGGCAGAGGCACTGAAGCTTTCTTT,CSGTGGRGTEAFF
TRBV14,.,TRBJ2-2,.,TGTGCCAGCGGTGTTTTCCGGGGCGCGGGGGAGCTGTTTTTT,CASGVFRGAGELFF
TRBV5-1,.,TRBJ2-7,few,TGCGCCAGCAGCCCGGAGGCCTACGAGCAGTACTTC,CASSPEAYEQYF
TRBV4-2,.,TRBJ1-2,.,TGTGCCAGCAGCCAAGGACCCCCAGGCTCCTATGGCTACACCTTC,CASSQGPPGSYGYTF
TRBV19,.,TRBJ1-2,.,TGTGCCAGTCACTTTCAGCCGGGGCAGGGAAGCTACACCTTC,CASHFQPGQGSYTF
TRBV5-1,TRBD1,TRBJ1-4,.,TGCGCCAGCAGCTTGAGCTTGGCCAGACAGGGCGGACTGTTTTTT,CASSLSLARQGGLFF
TRBV7-9,TRBD1,TRBJ1-1,.,TGTGCCAGCAGCTTAGGGACAGGGGGCGGGACTGAAGCTTTCTTT,CASSLGTGGGTEAFF